Listed here are 4 T cell receptor beta chains from one sample, sequenced in a study of spatial heterogeneity in lung cancer (dated by TCRdb to between 2019 and 2020). These receptors are not linked to any known antigen. The time point label here, explained by the study, means: sample taken at primary tumor resection. The library was prepared using 5' RACE. The instrument was a NextSeq 500. TCRdb reprocessed the public reads (quality trimming at Q25 with fastp, clone calling with MiXCR) and kept in-frame beta chains. Here each entry gathers all rows of one CDR3 protein and keeps the most common genes and DNA. Here the sample has over 25,000 distinct CDR3 sequences; 7.1% occur a single time. About 24% of the sample goes to the ten largest clones. Overall study results and their limits: The number of expanded intratumoral alpha and beta TCRs correlated with the tumor nonsynonymous mutation count.

This material consisted of lung tumor tissue, taken at surgery. The receptors derive from a male donor with early-stage non-small cell lung cancer.

This chain links TRBV3-1 with TRBJ2-1, with 9 bases identical to TRBD2. Germline-derived CDR1 and CDR2 are LGHDT and YNNKEL (reference sequence). The junction had 2 bases not matched to a gene; V was cut back by 1 base and J by 4 bases. This CDR3 is 15 amino acids long. The DNA of the CDR3 is TGTGCCAGCAGCCAAGGAGCGGGGGGTTACAATGAGCAGTTCTTC. Encoded protein: CASSQGAGGYNEQFF.

This clonotype was observed a few times. V is TRBV9 and J is TRBJ2-1; D ambiguous. Germline assignment: CDR1 SGDLS and CDR2 YYNGEE. V was trimmed by 4 bases and J by 8 bases, leaving 19 bases between them. The CDR3 covers 15 residues. CDR3 sequence (DNA): TGTGCCAGCAGCCGAGTAGTTCTCGGAGTCGATGAGCAGTTCTTC. Amino acid sequence: CASSRVVLGVDEQFF.

The sample holds a few counts of this clonotype. The V call is TRBV6-5, the J call TRBJ2-7; 10 bases match TRBD1. Per germline, CDR1 MNHEY and CDR2 SVGAGI. The length of the CDR3 is 15 residues. V gave up 5 bases and J gave up 1 base; unmatched junction bases: 5. The CDR3 DNA is TGTGCCAGCAGTCGCGGACAGGGGGGGTCCTACGAGCAGTACTTC. Its translation: CASSRGQGGSYEQYF.

The chain links TRBV5-1 to TRBJ2-3; TRBD2 aligns across 10 bases. The CDR3 sequence is 16 residues long. CDR1 is SGHRS, CDR2 YFSETQ, per germline. V lost 0 bases, J lost 2 bases, and 3 bases stayed unmatched. CDR3 amino acids: CASSLVLAGDTDTQYF. The CDR3 region has the DNA TGCGCCAGCAGCTTGGTCCTAGCGGGGGACACAGATACGCAGTATTTT.